These 9 T cell receptor beta chains came from one sample sequenced in a study of response to subunit inactivated influenza vaccine. In TCRdb, the RT-PCR reads were re-called with MiXCR into one record per CDR3 protein. The table has roughly 780,000 distinct CDR3 sequences, less than 20% seen once. Specimen: PBMCs from blood, collected 5 days after vaccination. The receptors here all came from a man aged 45 to 65 who received an inactivated influenza vaccine.

This clonotype was observed many times. V is TRBV5-1 and J is TRBJ2-7; 7 nucleotides line up with TRBD1. Trimming removed 5 bases from V and 5 bases from J; junction bases left unmatched: 4. CDR3 length: 12 amino acids. Germline V CDR1 and CDR2: SGHRS, YFSETQ. CDR3 sequence (DNA): TGCGCCAGCAGTTCAGGGGGTCACGAGCAGTACTTC. It yields the protein CASSSGGHEQYF.

The chain recombines TRBV9 with TRBJ2-7; D call uncertain. The germline CDR1 and CDR2 sequences are SGDLS and YYNGEE. Deletions cut 0 bases from V and 2 bases from J, with 9 bases between. CDR3 length: 14 residues. The CDR3 loop is CASSVESGTYEQYF. CDR3 coding DNA: TGTGCCAGCAGCGTAGAAAGTGGTACCTACGAGCAGTACTTC.

The rearrangement links TRBV25-1 to TRBJ2-2, with 12 nucleotides matching TRBD1. The V and J ends lost 4 bases and 6 bases, in that order; junction bases with no gene match: 6. Germline CDR1 MGHDK, CDR2 SYGVNS. The CDR3 runs 16 residues. The CDR3 reads CASSVPGTGGSGELFF. The DNA for the CDR3 is TGTGCCAGCAGTGTCCCCGGGACAGGGGGCTCCGGGGAGCTGTTTTTT.

The genes are TRBV28 and TRBJ2-7; maybe TRBD1 (6 bases). V was cut by 11 bases and J by 1 base, with 24 bases left in between. CDR3 length: 16 amino acids. Per germline, CDR1 MDHEN and CDR2 SYDVKM. This CDR3 reads CAPTRGLPFVSYEQYF. CDR3 DNA sequence: TGTGCCCCCACGAGGGGGTTGCCATTCGTTTCCTACGAGCAGTACTTC.

The rearrangement links TRBV9 to TRBJ2-3; TRBD2 might be the D (6 bases). CDR3 length: 16 residues. Germline-derived CDR1 and CDR2 are SGDLS and YYNGEE. Trimming took 0 bases from V and 5 from J, leaving 16 bases between them. Here the CDR3 reads CASSVGGRGVGDTQYF. The CDR3 DNA sequence: TGTGCCAGCAGCGTAGGAGGGCGGGGAGTTGGAGATACGCAGTATTTT.

This clonotype was recorded a few times. The rearrangement joins TRBV7-2 to TRBJ2-1, with D possibly being TRBD2 (6 bases). CDR1 and CDR2 from the germline V gene are SGHTA and FQGNSA. The V end was cut by 5 bases, the J end by 7 bases, with 21 bases between. There are 16 residues in the CDR3. The CDR3 spells CASSQGLAPRINEQFF. The CDR3 DNA reads TGTGCCAGCAGCCAAGGGCTAGCGCCCAGGATAAATGAGCAGTTCTTC.

This clonotype was seen only a few times. The genes are TRBV29-1 and TRBJ1-2, with a weak D call TRBD1 (6 bases). The ends were cut back, 3 bases at V and 10 bases at J, with 15 bases in the middle. CDR1 is SQVTM, CDR2 ANQGSEA, per germline. CDR3 length: 12 residues. CDR3 DNA sequence: TGCAGCGTTGAGGGGGGGGCTTCCTTCTACACCTTC. It is translated as CSVEGGASFYTF.

The chain employs TRBV11-1 and TRBJ2-3, with TRBD2 matching 7 bases. V trimming: 2 bases; J trimming: 0 bases; junction bases outside the gene matches: 11. CDR1 and CDR2 (germline): SGHAT, FQDESV (reference sequence). The CDR3 extends over 18 amino acids. CDR3 residues: CASSLLSGARPSTDTQYF. In nucleotides, the CDR3 is TGTGCCAGCAGCTTACTCAGCGGGGCTAGACCTAGCACAGATACGCAGTATTTT.

V and J are TRBV20-1 and TRBJ2-3, with TRBD2 identical over 8 bases. Per germline, CDR1 DFQATT and CDR2 SNEGSKA (reference sequence). The trim removed 0 bases at V and 0 bases at J, leaving 5 bases unmatched. The CDR3 has 16 residues. The DNA of the CDR3 is TGCAGTGCTAGAGACCCGGGGGGGTCTAGCACAGATACGCAGTATTTT. Its translation is CSARDPGGSSTDTQYF.